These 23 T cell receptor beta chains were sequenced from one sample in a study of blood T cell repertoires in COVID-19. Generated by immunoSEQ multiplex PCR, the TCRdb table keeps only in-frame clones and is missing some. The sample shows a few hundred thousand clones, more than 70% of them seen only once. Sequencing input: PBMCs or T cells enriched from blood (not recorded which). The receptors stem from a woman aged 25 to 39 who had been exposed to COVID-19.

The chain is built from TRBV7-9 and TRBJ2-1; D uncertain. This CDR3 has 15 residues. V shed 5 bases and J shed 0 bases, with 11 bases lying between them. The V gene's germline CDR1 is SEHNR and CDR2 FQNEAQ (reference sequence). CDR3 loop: CASSPRISSYNEQFF. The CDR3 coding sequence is TGTGCCAGCAGCCCGAGGATAAGCTCCTACAATGAGCAGTTCTTC.

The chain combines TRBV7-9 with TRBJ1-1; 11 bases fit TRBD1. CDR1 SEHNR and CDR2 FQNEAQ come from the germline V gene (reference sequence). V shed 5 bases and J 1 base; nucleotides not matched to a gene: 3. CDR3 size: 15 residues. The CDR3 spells CASSPGTGGNTEAFF. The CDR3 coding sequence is TGTGCCAGCAGCCCGGGGACAGGGGGGAACACTGAAGCTTTCTTT. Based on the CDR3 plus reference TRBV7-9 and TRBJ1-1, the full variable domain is DTGVSQNPRHKITKRGQNVTFRCDPISEHNRLYWYRQTLGQGPEFLTYFQNEAQLEKSRLLSDRFSAERPKGSFSTLEIQRTEQGDSAMYLCASSPGTGGNTEAFFGQGTRLTVV.

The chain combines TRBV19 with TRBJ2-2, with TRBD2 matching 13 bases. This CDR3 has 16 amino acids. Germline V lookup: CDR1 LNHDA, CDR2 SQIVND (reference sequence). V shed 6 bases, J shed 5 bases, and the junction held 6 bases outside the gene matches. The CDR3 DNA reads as TGTGCCAGTAGAACTAGCGGGAGGGCCAGAACCGGGGAGCTGTTTTTT. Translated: CASRTSGRARTGELFF.

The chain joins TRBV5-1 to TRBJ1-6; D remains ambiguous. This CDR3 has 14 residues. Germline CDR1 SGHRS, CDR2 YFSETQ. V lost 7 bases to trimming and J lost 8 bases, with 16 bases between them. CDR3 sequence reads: CASGDTGSDSPLHF. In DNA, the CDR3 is TGCGCCAGCGGTGACACGGGATCTGATTCACCCCTCCACTTT.

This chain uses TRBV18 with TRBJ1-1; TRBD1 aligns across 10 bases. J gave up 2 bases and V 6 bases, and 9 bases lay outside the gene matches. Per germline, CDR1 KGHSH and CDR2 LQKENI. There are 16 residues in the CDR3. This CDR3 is CASSPGTGVFNTEAFF. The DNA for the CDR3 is TGTGCCAGCTCCCCCGGGACAGGGGTGTTCAACACTGAAGCTTTCTTT.

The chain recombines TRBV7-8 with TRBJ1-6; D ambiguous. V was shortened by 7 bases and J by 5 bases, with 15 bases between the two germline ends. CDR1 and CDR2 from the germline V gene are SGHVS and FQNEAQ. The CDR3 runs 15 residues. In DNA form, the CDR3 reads TGTGCCAGCAACCATACAGACCCAAATAATTCACCCCTCCACTTT. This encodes CASNHTDPNNSPLHF.

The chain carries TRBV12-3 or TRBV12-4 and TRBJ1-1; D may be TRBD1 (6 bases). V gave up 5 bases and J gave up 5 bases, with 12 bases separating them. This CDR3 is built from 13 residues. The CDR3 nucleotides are TGTGCCAGCAGTCCACAGGGCCGGACTGAAGCTTTCTTT. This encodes CASSPQGRTEAFF.

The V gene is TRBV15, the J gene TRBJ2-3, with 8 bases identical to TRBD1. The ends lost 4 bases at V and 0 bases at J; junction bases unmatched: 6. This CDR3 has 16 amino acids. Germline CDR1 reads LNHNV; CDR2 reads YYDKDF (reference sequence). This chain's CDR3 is CATSTGDRGSTDTQYF. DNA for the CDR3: TGTGCCACCAGCACCGGAGACAGGGGAAGCACAGATACGCAGTATTTT.

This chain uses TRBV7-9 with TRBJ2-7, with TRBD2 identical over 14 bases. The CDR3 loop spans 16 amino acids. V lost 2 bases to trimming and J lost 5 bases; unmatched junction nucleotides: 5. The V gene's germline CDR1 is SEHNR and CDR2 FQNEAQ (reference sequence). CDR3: CASSLRGLAGADEQYF. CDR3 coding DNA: TGTGCCAGCAGCTTAAGGGGACTAGCGGGAGCCGACGAGCAGTACTTC.

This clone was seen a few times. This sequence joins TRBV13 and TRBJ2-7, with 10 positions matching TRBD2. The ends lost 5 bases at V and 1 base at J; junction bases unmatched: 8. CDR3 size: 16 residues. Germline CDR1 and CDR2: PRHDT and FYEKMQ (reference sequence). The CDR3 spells CASSNRWTSGSYEQYF. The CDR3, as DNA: TGTGCCAGCAGCAACCGTTGGACTAGCGGTTCCTACGAGCAGTACTTC. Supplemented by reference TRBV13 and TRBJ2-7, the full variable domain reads AAGVIQSPRHLIKEKRETATLKCYPIPRHDTVYWYQQGPGQDPQFLISFYEKMQSDKGSIPDRFSAQQFSDYHSELNMSSLELGDSALYFCASSNRWTSGSYEQYFGPGTRLTVT.

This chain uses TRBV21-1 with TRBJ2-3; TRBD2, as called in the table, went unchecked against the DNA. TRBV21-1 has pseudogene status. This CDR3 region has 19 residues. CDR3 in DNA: TGTGCCAGCAGCAAAGAAAGCGGGACCTCTCCTTGGGGCACAGATACGCAGTATTTT. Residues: CASSKESGTSPWGTDTQYF.

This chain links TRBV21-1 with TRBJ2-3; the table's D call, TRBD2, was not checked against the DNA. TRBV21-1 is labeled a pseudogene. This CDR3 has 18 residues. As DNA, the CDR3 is TGTGCCAGCAGCAAAGAAGGGACTAGCGGGCGCCAGACAGATACGCAGTATTTT. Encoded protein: CASSKEGTSGRQTDTQYF.

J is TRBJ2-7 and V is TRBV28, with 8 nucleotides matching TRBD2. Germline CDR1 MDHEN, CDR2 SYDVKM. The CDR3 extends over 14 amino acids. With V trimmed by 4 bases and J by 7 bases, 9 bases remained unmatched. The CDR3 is CASSSLAGTGEQYF. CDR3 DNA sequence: TGTGCCAGCAGTTCTTTAGCGGGAACGGGGGAGCAGTACTTC.

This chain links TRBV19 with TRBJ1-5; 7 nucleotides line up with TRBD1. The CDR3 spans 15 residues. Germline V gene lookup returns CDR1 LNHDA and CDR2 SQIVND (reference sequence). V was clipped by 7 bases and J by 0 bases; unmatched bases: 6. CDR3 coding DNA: TGTGCCAGTACCCATCAGGGGGATAGCAATCAGCCCCAGCATTTT. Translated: CASTHQGDSNQPQHF.

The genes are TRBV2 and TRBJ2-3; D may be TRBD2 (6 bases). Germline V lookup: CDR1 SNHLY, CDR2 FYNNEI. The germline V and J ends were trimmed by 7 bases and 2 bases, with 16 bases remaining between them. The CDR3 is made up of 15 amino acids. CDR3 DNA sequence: TGTGCCAGCACCGCTTCGCGGGATCCCACAGATACGCAGTATTTT. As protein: CASTASRDPTDTQYF.

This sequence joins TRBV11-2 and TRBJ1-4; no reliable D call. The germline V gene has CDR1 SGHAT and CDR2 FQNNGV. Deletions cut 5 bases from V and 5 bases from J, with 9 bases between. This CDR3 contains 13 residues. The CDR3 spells CASSRRVNEKLFF. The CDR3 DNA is TGTGCCAGCAGCCGTCGGGTCAATGAAAAACTGTTTTTT.

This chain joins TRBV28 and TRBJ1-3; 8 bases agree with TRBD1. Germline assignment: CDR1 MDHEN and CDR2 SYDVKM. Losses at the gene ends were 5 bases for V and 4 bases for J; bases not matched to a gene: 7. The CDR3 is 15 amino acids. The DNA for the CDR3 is TGTGCCAGCAGTCCCTCAGGGGGCAGAGGAAACACCATATATTTT. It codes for CASSPSGGRGNTIYF.

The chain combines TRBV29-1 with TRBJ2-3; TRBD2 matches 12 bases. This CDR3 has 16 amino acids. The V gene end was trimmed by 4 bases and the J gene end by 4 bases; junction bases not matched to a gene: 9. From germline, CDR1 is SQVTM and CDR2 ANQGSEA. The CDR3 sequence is CSVAGLAGPVADTQYF. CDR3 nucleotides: TGCAGCGTTGCCGGACTAGCGGGACCGGTGGCAGATACGCAGTATTTT.

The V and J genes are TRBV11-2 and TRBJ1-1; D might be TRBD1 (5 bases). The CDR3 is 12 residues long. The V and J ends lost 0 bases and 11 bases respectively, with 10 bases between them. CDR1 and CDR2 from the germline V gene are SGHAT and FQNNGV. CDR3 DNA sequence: TGTGCCAGCAGCTTAGAAAGGGGCCTGGCTTTCTTT. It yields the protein CASSLERGLAFF.

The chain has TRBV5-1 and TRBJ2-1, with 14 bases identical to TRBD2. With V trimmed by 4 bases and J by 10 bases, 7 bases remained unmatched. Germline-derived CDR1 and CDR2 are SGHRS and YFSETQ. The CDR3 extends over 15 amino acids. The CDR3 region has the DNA TGCGCCAGCAGCCCGGGACTAGCGGGAGTATGGGAGCAGTTCTTC. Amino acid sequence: CASSPGLAGVWEQFF.

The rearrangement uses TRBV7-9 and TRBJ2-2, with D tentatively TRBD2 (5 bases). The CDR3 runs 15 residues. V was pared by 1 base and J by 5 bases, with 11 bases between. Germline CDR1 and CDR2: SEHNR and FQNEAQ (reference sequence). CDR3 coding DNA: TGTGCCAGCAGCTTAGGGGGAGCGCAGACCGGGGAGCTGTTTTTT. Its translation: CASSLGGAQTGELFF.

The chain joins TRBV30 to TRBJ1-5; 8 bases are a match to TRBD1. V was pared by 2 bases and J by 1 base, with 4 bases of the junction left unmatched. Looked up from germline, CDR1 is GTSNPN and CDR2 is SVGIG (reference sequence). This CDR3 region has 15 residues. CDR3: CAWSWQGASNQPQHF. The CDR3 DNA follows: TGTGCCTGGAGTTGGCAGGGGGCGAGCAATCAGCCCCAGCATTTT.

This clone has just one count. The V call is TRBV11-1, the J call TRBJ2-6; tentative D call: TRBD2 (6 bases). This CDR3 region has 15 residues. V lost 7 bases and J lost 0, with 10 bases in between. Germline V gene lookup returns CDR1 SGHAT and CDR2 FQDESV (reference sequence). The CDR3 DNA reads TGTGCCAGCACCCCCGGGGGCTCTGGGGCCAACGTCCTGACTTTC. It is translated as CASTPGGSGANVLTF.